The 5 T cell receptor beta chains below were found in one sample sequenced in a study of shared clonotypes between healthy human individuals. TCRdb's copy holds only in-frame clones and misses some; the assay was immunoSEQ multiplex PCR. There are around 2.1 million clones in the sample; just over 90% occur only once, and around 1.7% lies in the top ten. The naive CD8 subset, CD45RO-negative cells positively selected for CCR7, excluded terminally differentiated effector memory CD45RA+ cells. Sequenced sample: naive CD8+ T cells from PBMCs. The receptor set was obtained from a man younger than 35 in good health. Some clones in this sample may be carry-over from other donors' samples.

The CDR3 protein is CASVHTDTQYF. The CDR3, as DNA: TGTGCCAGCGTACACACAGATACGCAGTATTTT. V usage is TRBV27 and J usage is TRBJ2-3, with D unresolved. From germline, CDR1 is MNHEY and CDR2 SMNVEV (reference sequence). The CDR3 extends over 11 amino acids. Trimming took 8 bases from V and 2 from J, leaving 5 bases between them.

The V and J genes are TRBV27 and TRBJ2-7, with 7 nucleotides matching TRBD2. The CDR3 has 13 amino acids. The V and J ends lost 6 bases and 3 bases, in that order; junction bases with no gene match: 5. Per germline, CDR1 MNHEY and CDR2 SMNVEV (reference sequence). The CDR3 loop is CASSGLGNYEQYF. The CDR3 bases are TGTGCCAGCAGCGGACTAGGAAACTACGAGCAGTACTTC.

This clone has just a few counts. This sequence joins TRBV5-1 and TRBJ1-4; 8 bases are shared with TRBD1. Per germline, CDR1 SGHRS and CDR2 YFSETQ. J was trimmed by 8 bases and V by 6 bases; bases with no gene match: 6. The length of the CDR3 is 13 residues. The CDR3 DNA sequence: TGCGCCAGCACGGACAGGGCAGACGAAAAACTGTTTTTT. Its translation is CASTDRADEKLFF. Full variable domain (rest looked up from reference TRBV5-1 and TRBJ1-4): KAGVTQTPRYLIKTRGQQVTLSCSPISGHRSVSWYQQTPGQGLQFLFEYFSETQRNKGNFPGRFSGRQFSNSRSEMNVSTLELGDSALYLCASTDRADEKLFFGSGTQLSVL.

The chain joins TRBV10-3 to TRBJ2-2; 9 bases are a match to TRBD2. Losses at the gene ends were 3 bases for V and 7 bases for J; bases not matched to a gene: 15. Germline CDR1 ENHRY, CDR2 SYGVKD. The CDR3 is 18 amino acids. CDR3 in amino acids: CAISDGAGGPPSGGELFF. CDR3 DNA: TGTGCCATCAGTGATGGGGCGGGAGGGCCTCCGTCAGGCGGGGAGCTGTTTTTT.

V is TRBV27 and J is TRBJ1-5; D not certain. From germline, CDR1 is MNHEY and CDR2 SMNVEV (reference sequence). The CDR3 contains 18 residues. The V end was cut by 5 bases, the J end by 0 bases, with 20 bases between. The CDR3 loop reads CASSPEPAREYSNQPQHF. Written as DNA, the CDR3 is TGTGCCAGCAGTCCCGAACCCGCTAGGGAATATAGCAATCAGCCCCAGCATTTT.